This T cell receptor beta chain was sequenced during a study of cytomegalovirus exposure and HLA in healthy donors. Study results and limitations: V- and J-gene trimming of TCR beta was linked (in a later analysis) to a missense DCLRE1C variant.

Trimming removed 5 bases from V and 5 bases from J, with 24 bases in between. The CDR3 has 17 amino acids. Germline CDR1 is SGHAT and CDR2 is FQDESV (reference sequence). The PCR had 60 Vbeta and 13 Jbeta primers. Libraries were prepared by immunoSEQ multiplex PCR; TCRdb keeps only in-frame clonotypes and omits some of them. The sample consists of about 170,000 clones, roughly 84% of them appearing once. In the case of this clone: Its antigen is still unknown.

Sequencing was done on a sample of PBMCs. This clonotype originated in a male donor in good health and CMV-seronegative. V usage is TRBV11-1 and J usage is TRBJ2-5, with a tentative D call TRBD2 (5 bases). In DNA form, the CDR3 reads TGTGCCAGCAGCCCCCGCGGTGGGAGCCGTAGAAAGGAGACCCAGTACTTC. Amino acid sequence: CASSPRGGSRRKETQYF. Looking up the rest from reference TRBV11-1 and TRBJ2-5 gives the full variable domain: EAEVAQSPRYKITEKSQAVAFWCDPISGHATLYWYRQILGQGPELLVQFQDESVVDDSQLPKDRFSAERLKGVDSTLKIQPAELGDSAMYLCASSPRGGSRRKETQYFGPGTRLLVL.